This T cell receptor beta chain was recorded in a study of cytomegalovirus exposure and HLA in healthy donors. PCR was performed using 60 Vbeta and 13 Jbeta primers. Generated by immunoSEQ multiplex PCR, the TCRdb table keeps only in-frame clones and is missing some. The sample holds 150,000 to 200,000 clones, roughly 80% seen once. Only a few counts were recorded for this clone. The CDR3 runs 14 residues. Germline CDR1 SGHTS, CDR2 YDEGEE. V was cut by 1 base and J by 7 bases, with 12 bases left in between. Sequencing used PBMCs. This receptor was identified in a male donor in good health and CMV-seronegative. V usage is TRBV5-8 and J usage is TRBJ1-5; no clear D gene. The CDR3 DNA sequence: TGTGCCAGCAGCTTGAAAACAGTATGGCAGCCCCAGCATTTT. This gives the protein CASSLKTVWQPQHF. The full variable domain, with the rest looked up from reference TRBV5-8 and TRBJ1-5, is EAGVTQSPTHLIKTRGQQATLRCSPISGHTSVYWYQQALGLGLQFLLWYDEGEERNRGNFPPRFSGRQFPNYSSELNVNALELEDSALYLCASSLKTVWQPQHFGDGTRLSIL.